The 16 T cell receptor beta chains given below trace back to one sample, sequenced in a study of cytomegalovirus exposure and HLA in healthy donors. Amplification used 60 Vbeta primers and 13 Jbeta primers. Some clones are missing from TCRdb's copy, which holds only in-frame ones; the method was immunoSEQ multiplex PCR. The sample features roughly 120,000 clones, with 1% in its top ten. Sequenced input: PBMCs. The receptors come from a man younger than 30 in good health and CMV-seronegative.

J is TRBJ1-1 and V is TRBV9; D unclear. Trimming pared 0 bases from V and 2 bases from J, leaving 11 bases between. The CDR3 runs 15 residues. Germline loops: CDR1 SGDLS, CDR2 YYNGEE. The CDR3 sequence is CASSVAPLINTEAFF. The CDR3 bases are TGTGCCAGCAGCGTAGCCCCACTTATTAACACTGAAGCTTTCTTT. The full variable domain, its missing parts supplied by reference TRBV9 and TRBJ1-1, is DSGVTQTPKHLITATGQRVTLRCSPRSGDLSVYWYQQSLDQGLQFLIQYYNGEERAKGNILERFSAQQFPDLHSELNLSSLELGDSALYFCASSVAPLINTEAFFGQGTRLTVV.

The gene calls are TRBV19 and TRBJ1-5; TRBD1 aligns across 7 bases. CDR1 and CDR2 from the germline V gene are LNHDA and SQIVND (reference sequence). The CDR3 loop spans 13 amino acids. The V segment lost 5 bases and the J segment 6 bases; nucleotides outside the gene matches: 4. In nucleotides, the CDR3 is TGTGCCAGTAGTGTCGACAGGGTTCAGCCCCAGCATTTT. Translated: CASSVDRVQPQHF.

The V call is TRBV6-5, the J call TRBJ1-2; 8 nucleotides match TRBD1. Trimming removed 1 base from V and 2 bases from J; junction bases left unmatched: 6. This CDR3 is 16 amino acids long. Germline assignment: CDR1 MNHEY and CDR2 SVGAGI. The CDR3 nucleotides are TGTGCCAGCAGTTACTTCGCGACAGGGGTAAACTATGGCTACACCTTC. This encodes CASSYFATGVNYGYTF.

The V call is TRBV25-1, the J call TRBJ1-1; D gene uncertain. Looked up from germline, CDR1 is MGHDK and CDR2 is SYGVNS. CDR3 length equals 16 residues. V gave up 1 base and J gave up 1 base, with 13 bases separating them. CDR3 nucleotide sequence: TGTGCCAGCAGTGAATTCGAGTGGGCCGAGAACACTGAAGCTTTCTTT. It codes for CASSEFEWAENTEAFF.

The rearrangement joins TRBV12-5 to TRBJ2-7; D is perhaps TRBD2 (5 bases). The CDR3 covers 11 residues. CDR1 is LGHNT and CDR2 is FRNRAP in the germline V gene. Trimming took 4 bases from V and 6 from J, leaving 7 bases between them. CDR3 nucleotide sequence: TGTGCTAGTGGTTGGGAGCGCGAGCAGTACTTC. Translated, it gives CASGWEREQYF.

This chain uses TRBV29-1 with TRBJ1-2; 7 positions match TRBD1. Looked up from germline, CDR1 is SQVTM and CDR2 is ANQGSEA. Unmatched junction bases numbered 7, after V lost 7 bases and J lost 8 bases. The CDR3 contains 11 residues. CDR3 nucleotide sequence: TGCAGCGGCGGGACAGCTCCCGGCTACACCTTC. Its translation: CSGGTAPGYTF.

The V gene is TRBV5-4, the J gene TRBJ2-7, with 8 bases that match TRBD1. From germline, CDR1 is SGHNT and CDR2 YYREEE (reference sequence). The CDR3 contains 14 residues. V shed 3 bases, J shed 7 bases, and the junction held 9 bases outside the gene matches. The chain's CDR3 is CASSYGQGIWEQYF. CDR3 nucleotide sequence: TGTGCCAGCAGCTACGGACAGGGAATTTGGGAGCAGTACTTC.

This sequence joins TRBV5-1 and TRBJ1-1; D not resolved. CDR1 SGHRS and CDR2 YFSETQ come from the germline V gene. The CDR3 sequence is 15 residues long. V was clipped by 4 bases and J by 4 bases, with 17 bases between them. The CDR3 protein is CASSRTAGGGTEAFF. The CDR3 DNA reads TGCGCCAGCAGCCGTACCGCGGGTGGTGGCACTGAAGCTTTCTTT.

The genes are TRBV25-1 and TRBJ2-7, with a tentative D call TRBD2 (5 bases). Trimming shortened V by 0 bases and J by 3 bases, and 6 bases separated the two germline ends. The V gene's germline CDR1 is MGHDK and CDR2 SYGVNS. CDR3 length: 13 residues. The CDR3 spells CASSEYGNYEQYF. In DNA form, the CDR3 reads TGTGCCAGCAGTGAATACGGGAACTACGAGCAGTACTTC.

The rearrangement uses TRBV28 and TRBJ1-5; TRBD1 might be the D (5 bases). The CDR3 covers 15 residues. From germline, CDR1 is MDHEN and CDR2 SYDVKM. The V end lost 2 bases, the J end lost 4 bases, and 12 bases lay between the germline ends. CDR3 DNA sequence: TGTGCCAGCAGTTTAACTGGGGCCGGGAATCAGCCCCAGCATTTT. Protein sequence: CASSLTGAGNQPQHF.

The chain uses TRBV5-4 and TRBJ2-2, with D unclear. The CDR3 runs to 14 residues. CDR1 and CDR2 (germline): SGHNT, YYREEE (reference sequence). Trimming took 4 bases from V and 0 from J, leaving 7 bases between them. CDR3 protein: CASSITPNTGELFF. The CDR3 nucleotides are TGTGCCAGCAGCATTACACCGAACACCGGGGAGCTGTTTTTT.

The chain links TRBV10-3 to TRBJ1-2, with 7 bases aligning to TRBD1. V shed 6 bases, J shed 2 bases, and the junction held 6 bases outside the gene matches. Germline V CDR1 and CDR2: ENHRY, SYGVKD. The CDR3 sequence is 14 residues long. DNA of the CDR3: TGTGCCATCAGAACGGACAGGCCGAACTATGGCTACACCTTC. Translating gives CAIRTDRPNYGYTF.

The chain links TRBV9 to TRBJ2-7, with a possible D match to TRBD1 (7 bases). Germline assignment: CDR1 SGDLS and CDR2 YYNGEE. The ends were cut back, 3 bases at V and 4 bases at J, with 14 bases in the middle. This CDR3 comprises 14 residues. Here the CDR3 DNA reads TGTGCCAGCAGCGAGCAGGGGGGTTCGTACGAGCAGTACTTC. Encoded protein: CASSEQGGSYEQYF.

This rearrangement joins TRBV6-4 to TRBJ2-1; 12 nucleotides align to TRBD2. The CDR3 sequence is 15 residues long. The ends lost 10 bases at V and 8 bases at J; junction bases unmatched: 12. Per germline, CDR1 MRHNA and CDR2 SNTAGT. CDR3 sequence: CATLGLAGKFDEQFF. The DNA of the CDR3 is TGTGCCACCCTTGGACTAGCGGGGAAATTTGATGAGCAGTTCTTC.

The chain recombines TRBV10-1 with TRBJ2-2; TRBD2 is a possible D gene (5 bases). The CDR3 is made up of 13 amino acids. V lost 10 bases to trimming and J lost 3 bases, with 12 bases between them. From germline, CDR1 is WNHNN and CDR2 SYGVQD (reference sequence). CDR3 protein: CATKRTHTGELFF. For the CDR3, the DNA is TGCGCCACGAAGCGGACCCACACCGGGGAGCTGTTTTTT.

This chain links TRBV6-5 with TRBJ1-6; D gene unclear. Trimming took off 2 bases at V and 0 bases at J, with 8 bases between the two ends. CDR3 size: 16 residues. Per germline, CDR1 MNHEY and CDR2 SVGAGI. The CDR3 DNA is TGTGCCAGCAGTTACGTCAGTGACTCCTATAATTCACCCCTCCACTTT. Translation: CASSYVSDSYNSPLHF.